One and the same sample provided the 7 T cell receptor beta chains below, sequenced in a study of spatial heterogeneity in lung cancer. Via MiXCR, TCRdb re-called the 5' RACE reads, giving one row per CDR3 protein. The table lists about 75,000 distinct CDR3 sequences, about an eighth of them singletons. Regarding time point: sample taken at primary tumor resection. Unsorted whole RNA from tumor, nontumor lung or frozen PBMC underwent sequencing. The material sequenced was PBMCs, taken at surgery. The receptors derive from a male donor with early-stage non-small cell lung cancer.

This clonotype was picked up a small number of times. The genes are TRBV6-6 and TRBJ2-7, with D perhaps given as TRBD1 or TRBD2 (5 bases each). The V and J ends lost 0 bases and 4 bases respectively, with 13 bases between them. The CDR3 extends over 15 amino acids. The germline gives CDR1 MNHNY, CDR2 SVGAGI (reference sequence). DNA of the CDR3: TGTGCCAGCAGTTACTCGACCGGGGCGCGTTACGAGCAGTACTTC. Encoded protein: CASSYSTGARYEQYF.

This chain joins TRBV5-4 and TRBJ2-7; TRBD1 agrees at 11 bases. V was clipped by 4 bases and J by 2 bases; unmatched bases: 5. The germline CDR1 and CDR2 sequences are SGHNT and YYREEE (reference sequence). The CDR3 totals 15 residues. The CDR3 DNA sequence: TGTGCCAGCAGCCCGGCGGGACAGGGGGCCTACGAGCAGTACTTC. Translated, it gives CASSPAGQGAYEQYF.

At least ten counts were recorded for this clonotype. This chain links TRBV5-5 with TRBJ1-1; D is uncertain. CDR3 size: 14 residues. Germline-derived CDR1 and CDR2 are SGHKS and YYEKEE (reference sequence). V was clipped by 4 bases and J by 6 bases, with 16 bases between them. The DNA of the CDR3 is TGTGCCAGCAGCGCTTCTTTTGGGGTCGCTGAAGCTTTCTTT. Its translation: CASSASFGVAEAFF.

This clonotype has only a few counts. The chain is built from TRBV5-1 and TRBJ1-1; a possible D gene is TRBD1 (6 bases). Germline V gene sequence: CDR1 SGHRS, CDR2 YFSETQ. V lost 5 bases to trimming and J lost 4 bases, with 12 bases between them. The CDR3 totals 13 residues. CDR3: CASSGGPGTEAFF. The DNA for the CDR3 is TGCGCCAGCAGTGGGGGGCCGGGCACTGAAGCTTTCTTT.

The V gene is TRBV6-2 or TRBV6-3, the J gene TRBJ2-7; weak D call: TRBD2 (6 bases). V was clipped by 4 bases and J by 3 bases, with 13 bases between them. CDR1 is MNHEY, CDR2 SVGEGT, per germline. This CDR3 spans 14 amino acids. CDR3 amino acids: CASSLRDVSYEQYF. In DNA, the CDR3 is TGTGCCAGCAGTTTGCGGGACGTCAGCTACGAGCAGTACTTC.

This clonotype was detected ten times or more. The chain is built from TRBV12-3 or TRBV12-4 and TRBJ1-1; a weak D match, TRBD1 (5 bases). The CDR3 is 15 amino acids. The ends were cut back, 8 bases at V and 4 bases at J, with 20 bases in the middle. The CDR3 spells CASAHELSGGTEAFF. The CDR3 nucleotides read TGTGCCAGCGCTCACGAGCTCTCCGGGGGCACTGAAGCTTTCTTT.

The chain has TRBV28 and TRBJ2-3; 8 bases map to TRBD1. CDR1 MDHEN and CDR2 SYDVKM come from the germline V gene. The CDR3 has 15 residues. Trimming removed 5 bases from V and 0 bases from J; junction bases left unmatched: 4. CDR3 DNA sequence: TGTGCCAGCAGTCGGCGGACAGGGAGCACAGATACGCAGTATTTT. Translated: CASSRRTGSTDTQYF. Full variable domain (rest looked up from reference TRBV28 and TRBJ2-3): DVKVTQSSRYLVKRTGEKVFLECVQDMDHENMFWYRQDPGLGLRLIYFSYDVKMKEKGDIPEGYSVSREKKERFSLILESASTNQTSMYLCASSRRTGSTDTQYFGPGTRLTVL.